This record concerns one T cell receptor (beta chain) sequence. The length of the CDR3 is 15 residues. Unmatched junction bases numbered 6, after V lost 4 bases and J lost 1 base. In germline, CDR1 is SGHRS, CDR2 YFSETQ. One entry per CDR3 protein results from TCRdb running MiXCR on the 5' RACE reads. The sample includes 450,000 to 550,000 distinct CDR3 sequences, 19% seen only once; the top ten take around an eighth. The data were obtained in a study of T cells after yellow fever vaccination. Across the study: Fractions low in cell number were prepared with SMART-Seq v4 Ultra Low Input.

This chain joins TRBV5-1 and TRBJ1-1; 8 bases map to TRBD1. The receptor comes from a man between 25 and 39 years old who received the YFV17D yellow fever vaccine. The sample here was PBMCs, taken 15 days after the yellow fever booster vaccination. As DNA, the CDR3 is TGCGCCAGCAGCCCCCGGACAGGGAGGAACACTGAAGCTTTCTTT. Its translation: CASSPRTGRNTEAFF.